These 10 T cell receptor beta chains were sequenced from one sample in a study of T cell repertoires in cytomegalovirus infection (dated by TCRdb to between 2018 and 2020). TCRdb lists the instrument as Illumina HiSeq 1500. The raw public data were reprocessed by TCRdb itself: fastp quality trimming at Q25, MiXCR clonotype calling, in-frame beta chains only. Rows with one shared CDR3 protein collapse into an entry with the most common genes and DNA. This sample holds around 450,000 distinct CDR3 sequences; approximately 10% were observed only once. The ten largest make up approximately 10% of the sample. Sequenced input: PBMCs. Receptors originate from a human donor in good health (CMV status not recorded). Some clones in this sample may be carry-over from other donors' samples.

This clonotype was counted only a few times. This clone may be a read error of a much larger clone one base away. The rearrangement uses TRBV7-9 and TRBJ2-7; no reliable D call. Germline V lookup: CDR1 SEHNR, CDR2 FQNEAQ (reference sequence). The V end lost 1 base, the J end lost 1 base, and 8 bases lay between the germline ends. The CDR3 has 14 amino acids. The CDR3 region has the DNA TGTGCCAGCAGCTTAGGGGCAGAGTCCTACGAGCAGTACTTC. Its translation: CASSLGAESYEQYF.

V usage is TRBV11-2 and J usage is TRBJ1-5, with no clear D. The germline V gene has CDR1 SGHAT and CDR2 FQNNGV. Trimming removed 5 bases at V and 0 bases at J, with 8 bases between. The CDR3 is made up of 14 amino acids. The CDR3 coding sequence is TGTGCCAGCAGCCGCGGGCATAGCAATCAGCCCCAGCATTTT. As protein: CASSRGHSNQPQHF. Full variable domain (rest looked up from reference TRBV11-2 and TRBJ1-5): EAGVAQSPRYKIIEKRQSVAFWCNPISGHATLYWYQQILGQGPKLLIQFQNNGVVDDSQLPKDRFSAERLKGVDSTLKIQPAKLEDSAVYLCASSRGHSNQPQHFGDGTRLSIL.

CDR3 in amino acids: CASNPTGGNGYTF. The CDR3 DNA is TGTGCCAGCAATCCCACAGGGGGCAATGGCTACACCTTC. This chain uses TRBV12-3 or TRBV12-4 with TRBJ1-2, with 9 positions matching TRBD1. V shed 7 bases and J 6 bases; nucleotides not matched to a gene: 6. CDR3 length: 13 amino acids.

This clonotype was found a few times. CDR3 nucleotides: TGTGCCAGCAGTTTATCTTCCCTGTATGAGCAGTTCTTC. Its translation is CASSLSSLYEQFF. The chain links TRBV12-3 or TRBV12-4 to TRBJ2-1; D not resolved. CDR3 size: 13 residues. V dropped 2 bases and J dropped 8 bases, with 10 bases sitting between them.

This clonotype was seen repeatedly, ten times or more. The genes are TRBV7-3 and TRBJ2-1; D may correspond to TRBD1 or TRBD2 (5 bases each). The V end lost 4 bases, the J end lost 6 bases, and 16 bases lay between the germline ends. Germline loops: CDR1 SGHTA, CDR2 FQGTGA. The CDR3 is 15 residues long. The CDR3 sequence is CASSWGGGDPNEQFF. The CDR3 nucleotides are TGTGCCAGCAGCTGGGGTGGGGGAGATCCCAATGAGCAGTTCTTC.

The chain is built from TRBV12-3 or TRBV12-4 and TRBJ2-7; 10 nucleotides agree with TRBD2. The length of the CDR3 is 15 residues. Unmatched junction bases numbered 5, after V lost 4 bases and J lost 2 bases. CDR3 coding DNA: TGTGCCAGCAGTTATCTAGCGGGGGAGGCCTACGAGCAGTACTTC. This codes for CASSYLAGEAYEQYF.

The chain recombines TRBV15 with TRBJ2-1; possibly TRBD2 for D (5 bases). CDR1 LNHNV and CDR2 YYDKDF come from the germline V gene (reference sequence). The length of the CDR3 is 14 residues. The V end was cut by 3 bases, the J end by 5 bases, with 11 bases between. CDR3 region: CATSRRTANNEQFF. DNA of the CDR3: TGTGCCACCAGCAGGAGGACTGCGAACAATGAGCAGTTCTTC.

The J gene is TRBJ2-3, the V gene TRBV20-1, with D possibly matching TRBD2 (6 bases). Per germline, CDR1 DFQATT and CDR2 SNEGSKA (reference sequence). The V end lost 3 bases, the J end lost 4 bases, and 8 bases lay between the germline ends. The CDR3 runs 12 residues. The CDR3 here is CSASGSADTQYF. CDR3 nucleotides: TGCAGTGCTAGCGGGAGCGCAGATACGCAGTATTTT.

In this sample, this clonotype turned up many times. The CDR3 is CASSPDRGQPQHF. The CDR3 region has the DNA TGTGCCAGCAGCCCGGACAGGGGACAGCCCCAGCATTTT. The J gene is TRBJ1-5, the V gene TRBV7-3, with 9 bases identical to TRBD1. There are 13 residues in the CDR3. Germline CDR1 reads SGHTA; CDR2 reads FQGTGA. V was pared by 5 bases and J by 7 bases, with 3 bases of the junction left unmatched.

This clonotype showed up many times. This chain links TRBV11-2 with TRBJ2-2; no reliable D call. Germline V gene data show CDR1 as SGHAT and CDR2 as FQNNGV. Trimming stripped 6 bases from V and 1 base from J, with 18 bases between. The CDR3 totals 17 residues. DNA of the CDR3: TGTGCCAGCAGGACCGTAGAGGAGCCCTTGAACACCGGGGAGCTGTTTTTT. As protein: CASRTVEEPLNTGELFF.